The entry below describes one TCR beta chain. Generated by immunoSEQ multiplex PCR, the TCRdb table keeps only in-frame clones and is missing some. Of 95,000 to 150,000 clones listed, roughly 88% are singletons. This sample was included in a study of control samples from healthy donors and cancer patients. The TCR was taken from a man in his forties or fifties in good health. Sequencing was done on a sample of blood.

The CDR3 spells CASSPPRRGVYGYTF. The CDR3 coding sequence is TGTGCCAGCTCCCCCCCACGGCGGGGAGTCTATGGCTACACCTTC. The chain combines TRBV28 with TRBJ1-2; D gene ambiguous. This CDR3 has 15 amino acids. The ends were cut back, 8 bases at V and 4 bases at J, with 20 bases in the middle. Germline CDR1 MDHEN, CDR2 SYDVKM.